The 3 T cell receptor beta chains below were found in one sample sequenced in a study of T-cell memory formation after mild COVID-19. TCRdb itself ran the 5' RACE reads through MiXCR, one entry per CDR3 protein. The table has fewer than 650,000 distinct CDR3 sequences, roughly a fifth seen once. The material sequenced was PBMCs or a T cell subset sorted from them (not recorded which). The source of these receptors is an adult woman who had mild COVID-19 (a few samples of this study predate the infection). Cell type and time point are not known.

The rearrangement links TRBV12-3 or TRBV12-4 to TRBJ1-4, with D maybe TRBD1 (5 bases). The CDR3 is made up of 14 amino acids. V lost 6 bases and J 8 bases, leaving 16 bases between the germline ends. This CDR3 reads CASRWGDLREKLFF. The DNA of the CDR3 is TGTGCCAGCAGATGGGGGGATCTGAGGGAAAAACTGTTTTTT.

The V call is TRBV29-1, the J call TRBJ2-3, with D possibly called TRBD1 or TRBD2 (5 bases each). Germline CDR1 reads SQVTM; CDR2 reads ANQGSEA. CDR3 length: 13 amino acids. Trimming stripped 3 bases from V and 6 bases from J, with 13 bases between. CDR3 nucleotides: TGCAGCGTTGATCGGGTCTGGGGGGATACGCAGTATTTT. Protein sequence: CSVDRVWGDTQYF.

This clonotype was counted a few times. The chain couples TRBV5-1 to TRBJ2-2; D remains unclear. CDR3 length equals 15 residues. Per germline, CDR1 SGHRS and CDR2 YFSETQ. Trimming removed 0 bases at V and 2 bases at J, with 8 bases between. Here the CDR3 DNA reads TGCGCCAGCAGCTTGGCCCCTATAAACACCGGGGAGCTGTTTTTT. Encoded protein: CASSLAPINTGELFF. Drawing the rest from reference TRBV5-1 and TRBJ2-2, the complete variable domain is KAGVTQTPRYLIKTRGQQVTLSCSPISGHRSVSWYQQTPGQGLQFLFEYFSETQRNKGNFPGRFSGRQFSNSRSEMNVSTLELGDSALYLCASSLAPINTGELFFGEGSRLTVL.